This T cell receptor beta chain was sequenced for a study of blood T cell repertoires in COVID-19. Background on the study: From T cells, B-cell-depleted T cells, or PBMCs came the material, which was cDNA or gDNA.

Germline CDR1 is SGHRS and CDR2 is YFSETQ. CDR3 length: 15 amino acids. V was pared by 2 bases and J by 3 bases, with 5 bases of the junction left unmatched. This study enrolled people aged about 18 to 90 from around 26 US geographic areas. Study processing details: Amplification with reference gene primers provided the estimates of nucleated cell counts. Generated by immunoSEQ multiplex PCR, the TCRdb table keeps only in-frame clones and is missing some. Clonal size and the V and J genes are those of that table, whereas D and trimming came from the DNA. The table shows fewer than 250,000 clones, with approximately 90% occurring only once. The sample holds many counts of this clone.

The sequenced sample consisted of PBMCs or T cells enriched from blood (not recorded which). The source of this sequence is a woman aged 25 to 39 with acute COVID-19. The genes are TRBV5-1 and TRBJ2-5, with 9 nucleotides matching TRBD2. The CDR3, as DNA: TGCGCCAGCAGCTTTATAGCGGGAGCGAAAGAGACCCAGTACTTC. Protein product: CASSFIAGAKETQYF.